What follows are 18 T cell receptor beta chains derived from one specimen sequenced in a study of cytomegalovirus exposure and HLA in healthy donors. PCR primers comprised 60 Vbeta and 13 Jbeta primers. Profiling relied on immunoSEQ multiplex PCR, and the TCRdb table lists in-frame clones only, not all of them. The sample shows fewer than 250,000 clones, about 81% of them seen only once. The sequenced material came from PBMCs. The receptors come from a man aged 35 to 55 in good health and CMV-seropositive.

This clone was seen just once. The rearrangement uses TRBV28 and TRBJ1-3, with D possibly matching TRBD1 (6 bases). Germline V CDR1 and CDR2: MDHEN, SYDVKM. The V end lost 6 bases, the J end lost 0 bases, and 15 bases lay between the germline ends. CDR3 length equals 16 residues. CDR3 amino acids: CASRNPQGISGNTIYF. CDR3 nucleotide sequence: TGTGCCAGCAGGAATCCTCAGGGGATCTCTGGAAACACCATATATTTT.

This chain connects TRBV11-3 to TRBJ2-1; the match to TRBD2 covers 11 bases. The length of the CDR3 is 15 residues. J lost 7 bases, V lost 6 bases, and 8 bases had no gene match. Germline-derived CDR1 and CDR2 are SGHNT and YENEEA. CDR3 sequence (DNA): TGTGCCAGCAGTCTCTTAGCGGGAGGGGGGAATGAGCAGTTCTTC. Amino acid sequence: CASSLLAGGGNEQFF.

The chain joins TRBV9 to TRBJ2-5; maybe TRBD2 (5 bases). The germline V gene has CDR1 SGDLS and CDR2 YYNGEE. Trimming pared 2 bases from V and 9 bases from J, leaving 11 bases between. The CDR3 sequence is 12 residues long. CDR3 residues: CASSVTDGAQYF. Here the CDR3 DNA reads TGTGCCAGCAGCGTGACTGACGGGGCCCAGTACTTC.

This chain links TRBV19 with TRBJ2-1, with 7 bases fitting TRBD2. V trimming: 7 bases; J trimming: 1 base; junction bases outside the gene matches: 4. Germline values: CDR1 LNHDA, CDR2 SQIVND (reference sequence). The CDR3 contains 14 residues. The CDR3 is CASKRDHSYNEQFF. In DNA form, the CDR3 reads TGTGCCAGTAAGCGGGACCATTCCTACAATGAGCAGTTCTTC.

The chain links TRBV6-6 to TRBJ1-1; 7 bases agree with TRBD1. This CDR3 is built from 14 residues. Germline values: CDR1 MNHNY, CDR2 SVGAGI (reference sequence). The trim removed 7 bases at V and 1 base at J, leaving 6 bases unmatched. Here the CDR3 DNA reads TGTGCCAGCACTCCCGGGACAGCGAACACTGAAGCTTTCTTT. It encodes CASTPGTANTEAFF.

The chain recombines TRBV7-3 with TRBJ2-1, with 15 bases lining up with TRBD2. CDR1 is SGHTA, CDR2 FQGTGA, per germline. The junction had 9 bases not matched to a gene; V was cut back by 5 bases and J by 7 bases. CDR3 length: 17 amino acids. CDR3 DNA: TGTGCCAGCAGCGTATCCGGGACTAGCGGGAGGAGAAATGAGCAGTTCTTC. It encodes CASSVSGTSGRRNEQFF.

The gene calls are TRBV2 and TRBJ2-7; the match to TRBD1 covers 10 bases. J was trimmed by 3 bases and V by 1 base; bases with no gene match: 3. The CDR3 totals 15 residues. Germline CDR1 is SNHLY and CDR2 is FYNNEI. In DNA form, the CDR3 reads TGTGCCAGCAGTGAAGAGACAGGGGGCTTCTACGAGCAGTACTTC. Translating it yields CASSEETGGFYEQYF.

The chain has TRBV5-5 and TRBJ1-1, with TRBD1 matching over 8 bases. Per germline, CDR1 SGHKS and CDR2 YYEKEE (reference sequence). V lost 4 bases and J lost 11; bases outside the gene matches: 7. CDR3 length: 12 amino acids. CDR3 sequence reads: CASSPGQGTAFF. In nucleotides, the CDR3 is TGTGCCAGCAGCCCTGGACAGGGTACGGCTTTCTTT.

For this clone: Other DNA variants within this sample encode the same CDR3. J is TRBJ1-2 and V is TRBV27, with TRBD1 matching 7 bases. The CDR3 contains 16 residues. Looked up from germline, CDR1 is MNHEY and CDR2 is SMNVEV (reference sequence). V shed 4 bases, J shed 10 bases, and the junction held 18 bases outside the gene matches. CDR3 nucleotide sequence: TGTGCCAGCAGTTCTCTAGAGACCGGAACAGGGGCTACCTACACCTTC. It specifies CASSSLETGTGATYTF.

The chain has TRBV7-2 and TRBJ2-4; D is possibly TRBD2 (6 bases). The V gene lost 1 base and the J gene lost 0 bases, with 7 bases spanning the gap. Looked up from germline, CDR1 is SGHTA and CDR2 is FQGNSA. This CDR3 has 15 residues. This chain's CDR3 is CASSLVGLAKNIQYF. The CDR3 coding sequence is TGTGCCAGCAGCTTAGTGGGACTAGCCAAAAACATTCAGTACTTC.

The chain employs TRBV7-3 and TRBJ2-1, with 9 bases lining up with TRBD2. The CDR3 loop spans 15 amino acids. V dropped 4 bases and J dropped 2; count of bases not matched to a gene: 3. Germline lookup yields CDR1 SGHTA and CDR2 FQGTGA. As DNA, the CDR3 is TGTGCCAGCAGCTCAGGACTAGCGACCTACAATGAGCAGTTCTTC. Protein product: CASSSGLATYNEQFF.

CDR3 protein: CASSEGHPNTEAFF. The CDR3 region has the DNA TGCGCCAGCAGTGAGGGGCATCCGAACACTGAAGCTTTCTTT. The rearrangement uses TRBV10-2 and TRBJ1-1; D call uncertain. Trimming shortened V by 2 bases and J by 1 base, and 8 bases separated the two germline ends. The CDR3 consists of 14 residues. Per the germline V gene, CDR1 is WSHSY and CDR2 is SAAADI.

CDR3 protein: CASSQVQGVLNSNQPQHF. CDR3 nucleotides: TGCGCCAGCAGCCAAGTCCAAGGGGTCCTGAATAGCAATCAGCCCCAGCATTTT. The chain carries TRBV4-1 and TRBJ1-5; the D gene is possibly TRBD1 (5 bases). Germline V gene lookup returns CDR1 MGHRA and CDR2 YSYEKL. Between the trimmed V and J ends, which lost 1 base and 0 bases, there was a span of 16 bases. This CDR3 spans 18 amino acids.

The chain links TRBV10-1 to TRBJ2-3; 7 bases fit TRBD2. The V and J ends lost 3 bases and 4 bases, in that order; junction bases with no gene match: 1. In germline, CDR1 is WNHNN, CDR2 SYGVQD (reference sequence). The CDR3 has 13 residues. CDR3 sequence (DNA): TGCGCCAGCAGTGATACTAGCGCAGATACGCAGTATTTT. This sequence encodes CASSDTSADTQYF.

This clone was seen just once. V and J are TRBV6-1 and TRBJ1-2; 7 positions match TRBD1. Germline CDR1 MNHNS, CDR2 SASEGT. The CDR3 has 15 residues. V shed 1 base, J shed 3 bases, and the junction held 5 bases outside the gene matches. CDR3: CASSEGPGQDYGYTF. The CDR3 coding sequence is TGTGCCAGCAGTGAAGGCCCCGGACAGGACTATGGCTACACCTTC.

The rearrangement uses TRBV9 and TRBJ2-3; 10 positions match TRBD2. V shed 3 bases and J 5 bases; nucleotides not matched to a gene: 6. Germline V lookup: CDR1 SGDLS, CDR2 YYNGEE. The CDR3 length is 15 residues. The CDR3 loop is CASSAAGGPIDTQYF. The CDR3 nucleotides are TGTGCCAGCAGCGCAGCGGGAGGGCCTATAGATACGCAGTATTTT.

CDR3 nucleotide sequence: TGTGCCAGCAGGGCGACTAGCGGCCAAGAGACCCAGTACTTC. Its protein is CASRATSGQETQYF. The chain links TRBV2 to TRBJ2-5, with 9 bases identical to TRBD2. J was trimmed by 1 base and V by 6 bases; bases with no gene match: 3. Germline-derived CDR1 and CDR2 are SNHLY and FYNNEI. The CDR3 length is 14 residues.

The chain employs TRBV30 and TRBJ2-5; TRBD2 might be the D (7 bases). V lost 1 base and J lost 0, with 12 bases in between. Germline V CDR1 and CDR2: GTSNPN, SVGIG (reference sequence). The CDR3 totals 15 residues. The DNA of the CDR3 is TGTGCCTGGAGTGGGAGGGGGGGGTACCAAGAGACCCAGTACTTC. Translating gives CAWSGRGGYQETQYF.